A single sample is the source of the 12 T cell receptor beta chains below, sequenced in a study of cytomegalovirus exposure and HLA in healthy donors. PCR used 60 Vbeta primers and 13 Jbeta primers. The protocol was immunoSEQ multiplex PCR, while the TCRdb copy is restricted to in-frame clones and leaves out a portion. The sample shows over 100,000 clones, about three quarters of them seen only once. The sample comprised PBMCs. The source is a woman aged 40 to 50 in good health and CMV-seropositive.

The chain has TRBV9 and TRBJ2-1; 11 nucleotides match TRBD1. The trim removed 3 bases at V and 8 bases at J, leaving 7 bases unmatched. The CDR3 has 15 residues. The germline CDR1 and CDR2 sequences are SGDLS and YYNGEE. The CDR3 DNA sequence: TGTGCCAGCAGCGCACGGACAGGGGGCTTCGATGAGCAGTTCTTC. Its translation: CASSARTGGFDEQFF.

J is TRBJ1-1 and V is TRBV6-1; a weak D match, TRBD1 (5 bases). Germline assignment: CDR1 MNHNS and CDR2 SASEGT. This CDR3 has 13 residues. V was pared by 6 bases and J by 4 bases, with 12 bases between. This chain's CDR3 is CASRSGWSTEAFF. CDR3 bases: TGTGCCAGCAGATCAGGGTGGAGCACTGAAGCTTTCTTT.

The chain is built from TRBV4-2 and TRBJ1-1, with 9 bases identical to TRBD1. This CDR3 contains 16 residues. V lost 3 bases, J lost 1 base, and 6 bases stayed unmatched. Germline CDR1 is LGHNA and CDR2 is YNFKEQ. The CDR3 DNA follows: TGTGCCAGCAGCCAGGAACAGGGGGCGAGGAACACTGAAGCTTTCTTT. Residues: CASSQEQGARNTEAFF.

A word on this clone: The sample has other DNA sequences that encode this CDR3 too. The chain has TRBV27 and TRBJ1-1, with D uncertain. Germline loops: CDR1 MNHEY, CDR2 SMNVEV (reference sequence). This CDR3 spans 13 amino acids. V lost 2 bases and J 3 bases, leaving 7 bases between the germline ends. This CDR3 is CASSLDTYTEAFF. DNA for the CDR3: TGTGCCAGCAGTTTAGACACTTACACTGAAGCTTTCTTT.

The V gene is TRBV6-1, the J gene TRBJ1-4; unclear D gene. The germline V and J ends were trimmed by 3 bases and 5 bases, with 16 bases remaining between them. This CDR3 is 16 amino acids long. Germline CDR1 and CDR2: MNHNS and SASEGT. CDR3 sequence: CASSDPGGPQNEKLFF. The CDR3 DNA is TGTGCCAGCAGTGACCCTGGCGGCCCTCAGAATGAAAAACTGTTTTTT.

The chain couples TRBV2 to TRBJ1-5; TRBD1 aligns across 10 bases. V was clipped by 6 bases and J by 2 bases; unmatched bases: 7. The CDR3 runs to 16 residues. The germline V gene has CDR1 SNHLY and CDR2 FYNNEI. The DNA for the CDR3 is TGTGCCAGCAGAGTCGACAGGGGGCTTGGCAATCAGCCCCAGCATTTT. Encoded protein: CASRVDRGLGNQPQHF.

V usage is TRBV6-1 and J usage is TRBJ1-1; D call uncertain. CDR3 length: 14 residues. V was pared by 2 bases and J by 3 bases, with 10 bases between. Germline V gene sequence: CDR1 MNHNS, CDR2 SASEGT. The CDR3, as DNA: TGTGCCAGCAGTGAATATCCCCGAGACACTGAAGCTTTCTTT. Translated: CASSEYPRDTEAFF.

The chain recombines TRBV7-2 with TRBJ2-7; D may be TRBD2 (5 bases). The germline gives CDR1 SGHTA, CDR2 FQGNSA. CDR3 length: 11 residues. V dropped 7 bases and J dropped 8 bases, with 12 bases sitting between them. The CDR3 region has the DNA TGTGCCAGCATCGTCGGGGAAAAGCAGTACTTC. Amino acid sequence: CASIVGEKQYF.

This sequence joins TRBV5-5 and TRBJ1-5, with D perhaps TRBD1 (6 bases). Germline CDR1 reads SGHKS; CDR2 reads YYEKEE (reference sequence). This CDR3 has 15 amino acids. Trimming pared 4 bases from V and 0 bases from J, leaving 11 bases between. The CDR3 sequence: CASSVGQNSNQPQHF. The CDR3 DNA is TGTGCCAGCAGCGTGGGACAAAATAGCAATCAGCCCCAGCATTTT.

This clone came up a few times. The J gene is TRBJ1-1, the V gene TRBV21-1. TRBV21-1 is termed a pseudogene. The CDR3 sequence is 15 residues long. The chain's CDR3 is CAGQRGDCMNTEAFF. CDR3 DNA sequence: TGTGCCGGTCAGCGGGGCGACTGCATGAACACTGAAGCTTTCTTT.

This clone has just one count. The chain joins TRBV29-1 to TRBJ1-1; D unclear. This CDR3 spans 16 amino acids. V was cut by 5 bases and J by 0 bases, with 19 bases left in between. CDR1 and CDR2 from the germline V gene are SQVTM and ANQGSEA. The CDR3 sequence is CSVQSRASRMNTEAFF. As DNA, the CDR3 is TGCAGCGTTCAGTCGAGGGCTTCTCGTATGAACACTGAAGCTTTCTTT.

This rearrangement joins TRBV6-4 to TRBJ2-2; D is ambiguous. This CDR3 comprises 11 residues. In germline, CDR1 is MRHNA, CDR2 SNTAGT. The V end was cut by 7 bases, the J end by 3 bases, with 3 bases between. CDR3 nucleotide sequence: TGTGCCAGCATAGACACCGGGGAGCTGTTTTTT. Residues: CASIDTGELFF.